The clone carrying this T cell receptor beta chain turned up a few times. No antigen is known for it. The 5'RACE method, run with constant-segment primers, produced TCR alpha and TCR beta cDNA libraries (carrying sample barcodes and UMIs). TCRdb re-derived calls from the 5' RACE reads in MiXCR, one entry per CDR3 protein. Of around 510,000 distinct CDR3 sequences in the sample, about 20% were seen once. Trimming took 3 bases from V and 6 from J, leaving 16 bases between them. The CDR3 totals 15 residues. Germline CDR1 SGHRS, CDR2 YFSETQ. This sample stems from a study of T-cell memory formation after mild COVID-19. Points from the study as a whole: Clones that shrank (day 15 to 85) were balanced CD4/CD8, whereas later expanders leaned CD4+. SARS-CoV-2 specificity was not confirmed for second-wave clones peaking on day 37. Among CD4+ contracting clones, most were CM and EM, and CD8+ ones EMRA.

V usage is TRBV5-1 and J usage is TRBJ2-1; D perhaps matches TRBD2 (6 bases). Sequencing was performed on PBMCs or a T cell subset sorted from them (not recorded which). The TCR comes from an adult woman who had mild COVID-19 (a few samples of this study predate the infection). Cell type and time point are not known. The CDR3 reads CASSSSRGRSNEQFF. Here the CDR3 DNA reads TGCGCCAGCAGCTCCTCCCGGGGGAGAAGCAATGAGCAGTTCTTC.